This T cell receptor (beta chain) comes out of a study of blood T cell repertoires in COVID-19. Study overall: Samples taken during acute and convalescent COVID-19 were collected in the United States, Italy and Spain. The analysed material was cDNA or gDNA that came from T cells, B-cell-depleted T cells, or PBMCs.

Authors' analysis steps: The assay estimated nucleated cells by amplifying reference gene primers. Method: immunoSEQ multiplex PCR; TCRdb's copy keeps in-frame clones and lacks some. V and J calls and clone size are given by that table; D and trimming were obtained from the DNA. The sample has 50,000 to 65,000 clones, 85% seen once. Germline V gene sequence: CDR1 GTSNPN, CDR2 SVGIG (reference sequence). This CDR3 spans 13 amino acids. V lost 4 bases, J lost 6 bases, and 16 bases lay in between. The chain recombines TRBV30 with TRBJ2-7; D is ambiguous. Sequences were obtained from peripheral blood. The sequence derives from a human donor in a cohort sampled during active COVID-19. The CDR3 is CAWNPGNLGEQYF. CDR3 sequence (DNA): TGTGCCTGGAATCCAGGTAATTTGGGCGAGCAGTACTTC.